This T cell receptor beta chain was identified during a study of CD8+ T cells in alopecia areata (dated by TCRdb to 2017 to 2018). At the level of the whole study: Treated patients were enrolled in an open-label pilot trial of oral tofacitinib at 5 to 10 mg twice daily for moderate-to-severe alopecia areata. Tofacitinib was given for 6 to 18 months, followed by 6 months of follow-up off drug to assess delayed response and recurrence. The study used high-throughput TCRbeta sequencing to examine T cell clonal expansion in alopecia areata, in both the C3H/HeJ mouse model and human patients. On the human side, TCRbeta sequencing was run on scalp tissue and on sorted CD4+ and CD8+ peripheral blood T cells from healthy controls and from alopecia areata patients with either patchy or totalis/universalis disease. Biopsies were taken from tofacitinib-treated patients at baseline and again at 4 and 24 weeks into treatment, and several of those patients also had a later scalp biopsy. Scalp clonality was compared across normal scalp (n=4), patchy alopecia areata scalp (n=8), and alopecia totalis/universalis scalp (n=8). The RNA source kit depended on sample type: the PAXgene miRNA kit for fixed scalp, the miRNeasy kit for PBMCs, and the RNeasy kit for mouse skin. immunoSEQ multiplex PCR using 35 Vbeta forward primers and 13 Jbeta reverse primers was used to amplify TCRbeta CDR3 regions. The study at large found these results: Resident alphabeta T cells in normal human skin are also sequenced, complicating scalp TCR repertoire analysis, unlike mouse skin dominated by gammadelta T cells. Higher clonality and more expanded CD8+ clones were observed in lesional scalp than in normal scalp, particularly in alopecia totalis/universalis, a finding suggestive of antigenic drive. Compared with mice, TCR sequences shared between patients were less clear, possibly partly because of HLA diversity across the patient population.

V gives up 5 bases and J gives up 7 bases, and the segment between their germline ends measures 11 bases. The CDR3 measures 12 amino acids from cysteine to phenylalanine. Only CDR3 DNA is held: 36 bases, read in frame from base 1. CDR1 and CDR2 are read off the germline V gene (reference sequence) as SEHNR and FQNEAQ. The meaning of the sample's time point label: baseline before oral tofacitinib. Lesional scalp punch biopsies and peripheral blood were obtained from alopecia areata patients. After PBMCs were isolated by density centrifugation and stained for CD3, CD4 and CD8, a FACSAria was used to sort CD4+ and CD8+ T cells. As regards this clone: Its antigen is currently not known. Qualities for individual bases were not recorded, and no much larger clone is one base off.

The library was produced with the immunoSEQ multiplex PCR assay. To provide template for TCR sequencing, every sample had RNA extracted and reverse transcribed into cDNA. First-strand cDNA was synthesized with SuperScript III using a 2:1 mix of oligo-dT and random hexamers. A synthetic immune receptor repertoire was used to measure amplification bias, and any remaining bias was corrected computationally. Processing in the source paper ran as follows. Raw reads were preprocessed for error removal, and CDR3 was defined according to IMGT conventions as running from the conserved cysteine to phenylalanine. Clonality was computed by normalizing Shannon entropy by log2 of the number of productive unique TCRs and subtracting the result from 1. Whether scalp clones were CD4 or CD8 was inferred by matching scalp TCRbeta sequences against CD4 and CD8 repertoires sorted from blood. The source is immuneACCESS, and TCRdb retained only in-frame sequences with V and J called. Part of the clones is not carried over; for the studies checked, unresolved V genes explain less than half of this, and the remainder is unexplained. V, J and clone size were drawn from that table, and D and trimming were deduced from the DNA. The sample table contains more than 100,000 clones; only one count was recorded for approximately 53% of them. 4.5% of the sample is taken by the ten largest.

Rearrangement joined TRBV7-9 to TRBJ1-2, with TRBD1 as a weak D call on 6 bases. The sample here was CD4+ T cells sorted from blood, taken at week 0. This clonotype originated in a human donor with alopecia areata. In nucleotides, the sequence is TGTGCCAGCAGCCAACCACAGGGTGGCTACACCTTC. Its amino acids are CASSQPQGGYTF.